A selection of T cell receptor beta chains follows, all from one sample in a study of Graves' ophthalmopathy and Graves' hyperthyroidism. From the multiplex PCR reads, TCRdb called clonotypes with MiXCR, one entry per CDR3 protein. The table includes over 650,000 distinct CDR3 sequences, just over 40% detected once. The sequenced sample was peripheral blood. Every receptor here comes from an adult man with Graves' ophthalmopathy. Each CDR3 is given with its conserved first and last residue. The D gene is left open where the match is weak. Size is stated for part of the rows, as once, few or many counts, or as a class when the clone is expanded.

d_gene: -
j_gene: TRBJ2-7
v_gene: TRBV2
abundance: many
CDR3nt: TGTGCCAGCACGGGCGGGGTACAATACGAGCAGTACTTC
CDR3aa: CASTGGVQYEQYF

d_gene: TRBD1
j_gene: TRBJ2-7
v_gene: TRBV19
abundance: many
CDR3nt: TGTGCCAGTTCTACAGGGGATACCTACGAGCAGTACTTC
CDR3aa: CASSTGDTYEQYF

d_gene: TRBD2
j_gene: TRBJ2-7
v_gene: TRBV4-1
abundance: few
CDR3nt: TGCGCCAGCAGCCAGGGACTAGCGGGAGGGGTCTACGAGCAGTACTTC
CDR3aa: CASSQGLAGGVYEQYF

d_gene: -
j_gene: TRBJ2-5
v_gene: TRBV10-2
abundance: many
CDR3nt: TGCGCCAGCAGTGAGGGTCGAGCTCTCCAAGAGACCCAGTACTTC
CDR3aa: CASSEGRALQETQYF

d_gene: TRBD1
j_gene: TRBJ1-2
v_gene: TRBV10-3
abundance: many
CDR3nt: TGTGCCAGCCGAGTACAGGGGGCGCCGGGCTACACCTTC
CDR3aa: CASRVQGAPGYTF

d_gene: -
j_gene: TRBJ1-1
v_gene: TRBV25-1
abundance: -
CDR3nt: TGTGCCAGCAGTTTAGTGGGACCGCTCACCATGAACACTGAAGCTTTCTTT
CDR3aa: CASSLVGPLTMNTEAFF

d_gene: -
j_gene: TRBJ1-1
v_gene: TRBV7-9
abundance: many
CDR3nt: TGTGCCAGCAGCTTAGGGGGTAGGCAGGTAAACACTGAAGCTTTCTTT
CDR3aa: CASSLGGRQVNTEAFF

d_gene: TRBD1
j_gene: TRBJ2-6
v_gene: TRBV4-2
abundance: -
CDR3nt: TGTGCCAGCAGCCTTACAGGGGGGAACACTGAAGCTTTC
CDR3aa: CASSLTGGNTEAF

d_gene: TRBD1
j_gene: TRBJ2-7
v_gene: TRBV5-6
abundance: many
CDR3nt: TGTGCCAGCAGCCCGTGGGACAGGGAGTACGAGCAGTACTTC
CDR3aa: CASSPWDREYEQYF

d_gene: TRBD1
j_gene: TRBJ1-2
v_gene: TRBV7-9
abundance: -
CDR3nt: TGTGCCAGCAGCCAAGGAGAAGGGACAGCCACCTATGGCTACACCTTC
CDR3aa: CASSQGEGTATYGYTF

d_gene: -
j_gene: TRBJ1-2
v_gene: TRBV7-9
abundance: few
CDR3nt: TGTGCCAGCAGCCAAGATCAGCCAGGACCTTATGGCTACACCTTC
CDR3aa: CASSQDQPGPYGYTF

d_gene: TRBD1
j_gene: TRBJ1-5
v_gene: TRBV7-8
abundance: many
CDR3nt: TGTGCCAGCCGGACAGGGATCAATCAGCCCCAGCATTTT
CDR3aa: CASRTGINQPQHF

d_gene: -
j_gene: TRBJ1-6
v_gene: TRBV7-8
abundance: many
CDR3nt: TGTGCCAGCAGCTATGGAACGTGGAATTCACCCCTCCACTTT
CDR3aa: CASSYGTWNSPLHF

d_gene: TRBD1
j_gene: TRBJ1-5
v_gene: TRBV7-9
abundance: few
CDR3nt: TGTGCCAGCAGCCCTAATGTACAGGGGTTTGATCAGCCCCAGCATTTT
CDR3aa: CASSPNVQGFDQPQHF

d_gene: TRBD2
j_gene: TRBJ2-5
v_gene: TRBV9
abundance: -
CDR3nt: TGTGCCAGCAGGAGACTAGCGGGGGGGTCCCAAGAGACCCAGTACTTC
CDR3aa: CASRRLAGGSQETQYF